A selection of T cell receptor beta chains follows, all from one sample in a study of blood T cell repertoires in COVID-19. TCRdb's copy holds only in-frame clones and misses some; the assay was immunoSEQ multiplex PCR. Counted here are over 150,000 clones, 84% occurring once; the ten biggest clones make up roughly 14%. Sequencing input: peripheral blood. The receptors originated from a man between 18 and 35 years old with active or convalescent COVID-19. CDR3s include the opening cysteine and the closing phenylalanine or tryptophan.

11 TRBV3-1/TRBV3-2 CASSQRTEAFF
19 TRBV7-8 CASSLAQSAGGRRENEQFF
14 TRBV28 CASSLPQGARPQHF
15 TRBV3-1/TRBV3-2 CASSQMSGTHNEQFF
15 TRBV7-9 CASSLVGQYNSPLHF
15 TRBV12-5 CASGGTGSGVPEAFF
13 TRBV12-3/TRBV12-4 CASSRQGGTEAFF
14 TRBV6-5 CASNRQGQFDEQYF
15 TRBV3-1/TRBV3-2 CAILQRRLAKNIQYF
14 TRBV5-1 CASSPRTADTEAFF
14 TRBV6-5 CASSARGDYNEQFF
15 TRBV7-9 CASSLVGTANTEAFF
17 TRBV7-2 CASSLAVGRRGGDGYTF
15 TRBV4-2 CASSQGPRQGAFAFF
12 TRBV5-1 CASSQGDYGYTF
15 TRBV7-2 CASSSPGGGEEKLFF
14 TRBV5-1 CASSLAAGTGELFF
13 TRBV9 CASSVDRNSPLHF